This paragraph covers one T cell receptor (beta chain) sequence. The antigen is not known. The CDR3 has 17 amino acids. The germline V gene encodes CDR1 SGHRS and CDR2 YFSETQ. The V gene lost 6 bases and the J gene lost 1 base, with 20 bases spanning the gap. 13 Jbeta primers and 60 Vbeta primers were used for the PCR. Libraries were prepared by immunoSEQ multiplex PCR; TCRdb keeps only in-frame clonotypes and omits some of them. The profile covers over 80,000 clones, with roughly 82% appearing a single time and more than 3% taken by the ten largest. The data stem from a study of cytomegalovirus exposure and HLA in healthy donors. Study outcomes and limitations: Sequencing depth across donors, presence/absence analyses assumed, was roughly uniform. Some V segments (TRBV6-2 and TRBV6-3 among them) were excluded as indistinguishable.

The sequence was obtained from a man aged 25 to 45 in good health and CMV-seropositive. The sample taken for sequencing was PBMCs. The chain joins TRBV5-1 to TRBJ1-5; TRBD1 might be the D (6 bases). The CDR3 DNA sequence: TGCGCCAGCACCCCAGTGGACAGACGGCAAAGCAATCAGCCCCAGCATTTT. Translating it yields CASTPVDRRQSNQPQHF.